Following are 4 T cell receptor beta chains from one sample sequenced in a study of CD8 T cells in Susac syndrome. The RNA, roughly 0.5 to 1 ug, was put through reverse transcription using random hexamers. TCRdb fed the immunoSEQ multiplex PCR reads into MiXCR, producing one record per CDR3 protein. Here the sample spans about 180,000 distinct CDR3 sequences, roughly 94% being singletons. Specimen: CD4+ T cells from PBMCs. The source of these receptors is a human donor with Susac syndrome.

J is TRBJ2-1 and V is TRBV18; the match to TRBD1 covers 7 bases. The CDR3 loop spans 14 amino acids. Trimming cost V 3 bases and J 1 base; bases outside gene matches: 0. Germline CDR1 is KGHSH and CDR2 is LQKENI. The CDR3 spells CASSPGQSYNEQFF. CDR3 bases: TGTGCCAGCTCACCGGGACAGTCCTACAATGAGCAGTTCTTC.

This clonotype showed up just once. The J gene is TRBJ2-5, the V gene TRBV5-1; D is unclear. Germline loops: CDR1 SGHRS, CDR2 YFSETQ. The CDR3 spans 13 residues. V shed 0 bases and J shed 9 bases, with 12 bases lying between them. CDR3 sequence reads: CASSLEQATPQYF. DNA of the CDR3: TGCGCCAGCAGCTTGGAGCAGGCTACCCCCCAGTACTTC.

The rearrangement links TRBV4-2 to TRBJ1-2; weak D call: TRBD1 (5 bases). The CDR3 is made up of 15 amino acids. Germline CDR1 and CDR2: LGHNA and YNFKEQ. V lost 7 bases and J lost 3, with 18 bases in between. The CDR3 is CASTSPGPPDYGYTF. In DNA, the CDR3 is TGTGCCAGCACCAGCCCGGGACCCCCCGACTATGGCTACACCTTC.

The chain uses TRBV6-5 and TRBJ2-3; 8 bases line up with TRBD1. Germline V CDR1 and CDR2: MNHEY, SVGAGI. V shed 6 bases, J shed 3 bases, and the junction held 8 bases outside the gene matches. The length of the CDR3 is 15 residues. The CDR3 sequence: CASSRTDRVTDTQYF. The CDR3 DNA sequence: TGTGCCAGCAGCCGTACGGACAGGGTGACAGATACGCAGTATTTT.